The subject of this entry is one T cell receptor (beta chain). The data were obtained in a study of blood T cell repertoires in COVID-19. As for the study in general: Specimens from acute and convalescent COVID-19 originated in the United States, Italy and Spain.

The CDR3 totals 14 residues. CDR1 and CDR2 (germline): SGHNT, YYREEE (reference sequence). Trimming left V 4 bases short and J 4 bases short, with 12 bases between. Methods used by the authors: Nucleated cell number was recorded as an estimate derived from reference gene primer amplification. The method was immunoSEQ multiplex PCR; TCRdb's version includes in-frame clones alone and lacks a portion of them. The V and J calls and the clone size are those of that table, but D and trimming were determined from the DNA. The sample lists 220,000 or so clones; roughly 89% were seen once. Study members were between 18 and 89 years old and lived in some 26 US regions. Recovered Cohort 3 donors showed two negative PCRs, clearance, or symptom resolution.

V gene TRBV5-4 combines with J gene TRBJ2-1; D possibly corresponds to TRBD2 (6 bases). The sequence was collected from a woman aged 40 to 50 who had recovered from COVID-19. Source material: PBMCs or T cells enriched from blood (not recorded which). The DNA for the CDR3 is TGTGCCAGCAGCCGGGGGACCGAATACAATGAGCAGTTCTTC. It specifies CASSRGTEYNEQFF.